Listed below are T cell receptor beta chains from one sample, sequenced in a study of blood T cell repertoires in COVID-19. The data were produced by immunoSEQ multiplex PCR, yet TCRdb's version contains in-frame clones alone and is incomplete. The data contain 350,000 to 550,000 clones, more than 85% of them singletons. The material sequenced was peripheral blood. These receptors originate from a woman aged 25 to 39 with acute or convalescent COVID-19. The CDR3 runs from the conserved cysteine through the conserved F or W. The D gene is left open where the match is weak. The size field is filled for only some rows; it gives once, few, many or a size class.

TRBJ2-4 NA NA TRBV4-1 CASSQQNRGMDQYF TGCGCCAGCAGCCAACAAAACCGGGGAATGGATCAGTACTTC
TRBJ2-7 NA TRBD1 TRBV7-8 CASSLASGQGTREQYF TGTGCCAGCAGCTTAGCATCGGGACAGGGGACGCGCGAGCAGTACTTC
TRBJ1-2 NA TRBD1 TRBV3-1/TRBV3-2 CASSSLGQGVGGYTF TGTGCCAGCAGCTCCCTGGGACAGGGGGTGGGAGGCTACACCTTC
TRBJ1-4 NA NA TRBV11-2 CASSPFREANEKLFF TGTGCCAGCAGCCCCTTCAGGGAGGCTAATGAAAAACTGTTTTTT
TRBJ2-3 NA NA TRBV24-1 CATSDRGGGTDTQYF TGTGCCACCAGTGATAGAGGGGGAGGCACAGATACGCAGTATTTT
TRBJ1-6 NA NA TRBV5-1 CASSLAPSDSPLHF TGCGCCAGCAGCTTGGCCCCCTCGGATTCACCCCTCCACTTT
TRBJ2-4 NA NA TRBV4-1 CASSQGTKNIQYF TGCGCCAGCAGTCAGGGGACCAAAAACATTCAGTACTTC
TRBJ1-1 NA TRBD1 TRBV5-1 CASSLEGTGRTEAFF TGCGCCAGCAGCTTAGAGGGGACAGGGAGGACTGAAGCTTTCTTT
TRBJ2-5 NA TRBD2 TRBV7-2 CASSSSSGGPQETQYF TGTGCCAGCAGCTCCTCCTCGGGGGGTCCCCAAGAGACCCAGTACTTC
TRBJ2-5 once TRBD1 TRBV18 CASSTDRGETQYF TGTGCCAGCTCAACCGACAGGGGAGAGACCCAGTACTTC
TRBJ2-2 NA TRBD2 TRBV2 CASSAGSGGPRELFF TGTGCCAGCAGTGCGGGGTCGGGGGGGCCCCGGGAGCTGTTTTTT
TRBJ2-1 NA TRBD1 TRBV24-1 CATSDLEGAGNEQFF TGTGCCACCAGTGATTTGGAGGGGGCGGGCAATGAGCAGTTCTTC
TRBJ1-4 NA NA TRBV2 CASTWSGDEKLFF TGTGCCAGCACTTGGTCAGGGGATGAAAAACTGTTTTTT
TRBJ1-1 NA NA TRBV4-1 CASSRGQGKVVMNTEAFF TGCGCCAGCAGTAGAGGACAAGGAAAAGTCGTCATGAACACTGAAGCTTTCTTT
TRBJ1-3 NA NA TRBV4-1 CASSQDGGGLGGNTIYF TGCGCCAGCAGCCAAGATGGGGGGGGGCTAGGTGGAAACACCATATATTTT
TRBJ1-1 NA TRBD1 TRBV12-3/TRBV12-4 CASSTGVIGFF TGTGCCAGCAGTACAGGGGTAATTGGATTCTTT
TRBJ1-2 once TRBD1 TRBV7-2 CASSVRQGENYGYTF TGTGCCAGCAGCGTCAGACAGGGAGAAAACTATGGCTACACCTTC
TRBJ2-7 NA NA TRBV3-1/TRBV3-2 CASSQRLAGEQYF TGTGCCAGCAGCCAAAGATTGGCTGGCGAGCAGTACTTC
TRBJ1-2 NA NA TRBV29-1 CSGGNRDNYGYTF TGCAGCGGGGGTAACAGGGACAACTATGGCTACACCTTC
TRBJ2-7 once NA TRBV2 CASNEKIGGHYEQYF TGTGCCAGCAACGAGAAAATCGGCGGACACTACGAGCAGTACTTC
TRBJ2-3 NA NA TRBV20-1 CSASVQGLTDTQYF TGCAGTGCTAGTGTGCAGGGACTCACAGATACGCAGTATTTT
TRBJ1-1 NA NA TRBV5-1 CASSPGPRVLNTEAFF TGCGCCAGCAGCCCTGGGCCCAGGGTACTGAACACTGAAGCTTTCTTT
TRBJ1-5 NA NA TRBV28 CASSLVGVQPQHF TGTGCCAGCAGTTTGGTCGGAGTTCAGCCCCAGCATTTT
TRBJ2-5 once TRBD2 TRBV27 CASSLSGRGGETQYF TGTGCCAGCAGTTTATCCGGGCGGGGGGGGGAGACCCAGTACTTC
TRBJ2-2 NA NA TRBV6-5 CASSTGWGNTGELFF TGTGCCAGCAGTACCGGTTGGGGCAACACCGGGGAGCTGTTTTTT
TRBJ2-7 NA TRBD2 TRBV24-1 CATSDSGGARIYEQYF TGTGCCACCAGTGATTCCGGGGGGGCGCGGATTTACGAGCAGTACTTC
TRBJ1-1 once TRBD1 TRBV11-2 CASSLEGQGFPGSEAFF TGTGCCAGCAGCTTAGAGGGACAGGGGTTCCCGGGCTCTGAAGCTTTCTTT
TRBJ2-7 NA NA TRBV29-1 CSVGRAGLNYEQYF TGCAGCGTTGGAAGGGCGGGGCTGAACTACGAGCAGTACTTC
TRBJ2-7 few TRBD2 TRBV11-1 CASRGKTSGIYEQYF TGTGCCAGCAGAGGTAAGACTAGCGGAATCTACGAGCAGTACTTC
TRBJ1-5 NA NA TRBV15 CATSSGVSNQPQHF TGTGCCACCAGTTCCGGGGTTAGCAATCAGCCCCAGCATTTT
TRBJ2-5 NA NA TRBV12-3/TRBV12-4 CASSTSGETQYF TGTGCCAGCAGTACCTCCGGGGAGACCCAGTACTTC
TRBJ1-5 NA TRBD1 TRBV2 CASRPGQGIDQPQHF TGTGCCAGCAGGCCGGGACAGGGGATAGATCAGCCCCAGCATTTT
TRBJ2-1 NA TRBD2 TRBV7-6 CASSNVVGTSSFNEQFF TGTGCCAGCAGCAACGTGGTTGGGACTAGTAGTTTCAATGAGCAGTTCTTC
TRBJ1-1 NA NA TRBV7-9 CASSSQGVGSVTEAFF TGTGCCAGCAGCTCCCAAGGGGTGGGGTCGGTCACTGAAGCTTTCTTT
TRBJ2-3 NA NA TRBV7-3 CASGPADGTDTQYF TGTGCCAGCGGCCCAGCGGATGGCACAGATACGCAGTATTTT
TRBJ2-5 NA NA TRBV9 CASSVGQEETQYF TGTGCCAGCAGCGTAGGGCAGGAAGAGACCCAGTACTTC
TRBJ2-3 NA TRBD1 TRBV7-6 CASSLSGGASLDTQYF TGTGCCAGCAGCTTATCAGGGGGCGCTTCCTTAGATACGCAGTATTTT
TRBJ2-7 NA TRBD1 TRBV5-4 CASSLEGGSYEQYF TGTGCCAGCAGCTTGGAAGGGGGCAGTTACGAGCAGTACTTC
TRBJ1-4 NA NA TRBV13 CASSLRGPGANEKLFF TGTGCCAGCAGCTTGCGGGGACCCGGAGCTAATGAAAAACTGTTTTTT
TRBJ2-5 once NA TRBV7-6 CASSPIGLGGPIIQETQYF TGTGCCAGCAGCCCAATAGGGCTGGGGGGGCCTATAATTCAAGAGACCCAGTACTTC
TRBJ2-7 NA TRBD1 TRBV6-6 CASSLSPGQGAPEQYF TGTGCCAGCAGTTTAAGCCCGGGACAGGGGGCCCCCGAGCAGTACTTC
TRBJ1-5 NA NA TRBV12-3/TRBV12-4 CASSQENQPQHF TGTGCCAGCAGCCAAGAGAATCAGCCCCAGCATTTT
TRBJ1-3 NA NA TRBV6-5 CASRRGQIPGNTIYF TGTGCCAGCAGACGAGGACAGATCCCTGGAAACACCATATATTTT
TRBJ2-3 NA TRBD2 TRBV6-6 CASSARTSGATDTQYF TGTGCCAGCAGTGCCCGGACTAGCGGGGCCACAGATACGCAGTATTTT
TRBJ2-5 NA TRBD2 TRBV5-1 CASSLTSGEETQYF TGCGCCAGCAGCCTGACTAGCGGTGAAGAGACCCAGTACTTC